Listed below are T cell receptor beta chains from one sample, sequenced in a study of response to subunit inactivated influenza vaccine. TCRdb reprocessed the RT-PCR reads via MiXCR and lists one record per CDR3 protein. The data show about 800,000 distinct CDR3 sequences, with 20% to 25% seen just once and more than 8.5% held by the top ten. Sequenced here: PBMCs from blood, sampled roughly 5 days after vaccination. The source is a man aged 45-65 years who received an inactivated influenza vaccine. Both conserved end residues are part of each CDR3. D genes are given only for firm matches. Part of the rows lack a size; the others show once, few, many or a class for expanded clones.

J | size | length | D | V | CDR3 | DNA
TRBJ1-5 | - | 16 | TRBD1 | TRBV10-3 | CAISESSRGPNQPQHF | TGTGCCATCAGTGAGTCGTCCAGGGGGCCCAATCAGCCCCAGCATTTT
TRBJ2-2 | - | 16 | - | TRBV24-1 | CATSDLHRQGSGELFF | TGTGCCACCAGTGATTTGCATAGGCAGGGTTCCGGGGAGCTGTTTTTT
TRBJ2-1 | few | 15 | TRBD2 | TRBV20-1 | CSAKWIAGGRGGQFF | TGCAGTGCCAAATGGATAGCGGGGGGACGAGGGGGGCAGTTCTTC
TRBJ2-1 | - | 15 | - | TRBV2 | CASSENGGAYNEQFF | TGTGCCAGCAGTGAAAATGGCGGGGCCTACAATGAGCAGTTCTTC
TRBJ2-5 | - | 18 | - | TRBV7-6 | CASSLVQLVLMTQETQYF | TGTGCCAGCAGCTTAGTTCAGCTAGTTCTGATGACACAAGAGACCCAGTACTTC
TRBJ2-7 | many | 15 | TRBD2 | TRBV7-2 | CASSLLAGLSYEQYF | TGTGCCAGCAGCCTCCTAGCGGGACTCTCCTACGAGCAGTACTTC
TRBJ2-7 | - | 14 | - | TRBV27 | CASSSTIPSGEQYF | TGTGCCAGCAGTTCCACGATACCCTCGGGCGAGCAGTACTTC
TRBJ2-3 | few | 14 | - | TRBV6-5 | CASSSIKRVDTQYF | TGTGCCAGCAGTTCTATAAAAAGGGTGGATACGCAGTATTTT
TRBJ1-2 | - | 14 | - | TRBV4-1 | CASSQDGTIQGYTF | TGCGCCAGCAGCCAAGATGGGACCATCCAAGGCTACACCTTC
TRBJ2-1 | few | 16 | - | TRBV3-1 | CASSQGAGSSYNEQFF | TGTGCCAGCAGCCAAGGGGCCGGGAGCTCCTACAATGAGCAGTTCTTC
TRBJ2-5 | few | 12 | TRBD2 | TRBV20-1 | CSARLAEETQYF | TGCAGTGCGCGACTAGCTGAAGAGACCCAGTACTTC
TRBJ2-7 | few | 14 | - | TRBV20-1 | CSANPTDASYEQYF | TGCAGTGCGAACCCGACGGATGCTAGCTACGAGCAGTACTTC
TRBJ2-5 | few | 17 | - | TRBV9 | CASSASPEGGIRETQYF | TGTGCCAGCAGCGCCTCTCCGGAGGGGGGTATTCGGGAGACCCAGTACTTC
TRBJ2-5 | - | 15 | TRBD2 | TRBV9 | CASSVMTSGRETQYF | TGTGCCAGCAGCGTCATGACTAGCGGGAGAGAGACCCAGTACTTC
TRBJ1-1 | - | 13 | TRBD1 | TRBV5-1 | CASSLAGDSEAFF | TGCGCCAGCAGCTTGGCAGGGGACAGCGAAGCTTTCTTT
TRBJ1-1 | - | 13 | - | TRBV7-9 | CASSPVRDTEAFF | TGTGCCAGCAGCCCGGTGCGTGACACTGAAGCTTTCTTT
TRBJ2-2 | - | 15 | - | TRBV6-2/TRBV6-3 | CASSYGSGDPGELFF | TGTGCCAGCAGTTACGGATCGGGGGATCCCGGGGAGCTGTTTTTT
TRBJ2-3 | - | 14 | - | TRBV5-1 | CASSLTNPEDTQYF | TGCGCCAGCAGCTTGACTAATCCAGAAGATACGCAGTATTTT
TRBJ1-1 | once | 14 | - | TRBV4-1 | CASSQSPVGIEAFF | TGCGCCAGCAGCCAATCTCCAGTAGGGATCGAGGCTTTCTTT
TRBJ1-1 | - | 13 | TRBD1 | TRBV20-1 | CSAGQGRGTEAFF | TGCAGTGCCGGACAGGGGAGGGGCACTGAAGCTTTCTTT
TRBJ1-5 | few | 14 | TRBD1 | TRBV20-1 | CSAGLGQGGQPQHF | TGCAGTGCGGGACTCGGACAGGGGGGTCAGCCCCAGCATTTT
TRBJ2-7 | few | 14 | - | TRBV5-1 | CASSPTGTDYEQYF | TGCGCCAGCAGCCCGACGGGGACGGACTACGAGCAGTACTTC
TRBJ1-1 | few | 13 | TRBD1 | TRBV5-1 | CASSTGTALEAFF | TGCGCCAGCAGCACAGGGACAGCGCTTGAAGCTTTCTTT
TRBJ2-2 | few | 16 | TRBD2 | TRBV29-1 | CSVVTSGRLSTGELFF | TGCAGCGTTGTAACTAGCGGGAGGCTTAGTACCGGGGAGCTGTTTTTT
TRBJ1-1 | few | 14 | - | TRBV7-2 | CASSPLLTSTEAFF | TGTGCCAGCAGCCCCTTACTGACGAGCACTGAAGCTTTCTTT
TRBJ2-6 | few | 16 | - | TRBV12-3/TRBV12-4 | CASSFLGVGGANVLTF | TGTGCCAGCAGTTTTCTGGGGGTCGGTGGGGCCAACGTCCTGACTTTC
TRBJ2-4 | many | 15 | - | TRBV20-1 | CSASTPSLAKNIQYF | TGCAGTGCTTCGACACCTTCTCTAGCCAAAAACATTCAGTACTTC
TRBJ2-1 | - | 15 | - | TRBV6-4 | CASSTEQDSANEQFF | TGTGCCAGCAGTACAGAGCAAGATTCAGCCAATGAGCAGTTCTTC
TRBJ1-1 | many | 14 | - | TRBV5-1 | CASSLGGLDTEAFF | TGTGCCAGCAGCTTAGGGGGTCTGGACACTGAAGCTTTCTTT
TRBJ1-1 | - | 14 | TRBD1 | TRBV5-6 | CASNKQGTFAEAFF | TGTGCCAGCAACAAACAGGGGACTTTCGCTGAAGCTTTCTTT
TRBJ2-5 | many | 17 | TRBD1 | TRBV5-6 | CASSSPRGQVMGETQYF | TGTGCCAGCAGCTCACCCAGGGGACAGGTTATGGGGGAGACCCAGTACTTC
TRBJ2-5 | few | 13 | - | TRBV24-1 | CATSDYGQETQYF | TGTGCCACCAGTGATTATGGGCAAGAGACCCAGTACTTC
TRBJ2-1 | few | 12 | - | TRBV20-1 | CSARGYYNEQFF | TGCAGTGCTAGAGGCTACTACAATGAGCAGTTCTTC
TRBJ2-1 | few | 17 | TRBD2 | TRBV4-1 | CASSMLSGGGTYNEQFF | TGCGCCAGCAGCATGCTTAGCGGGGGGGGCACGTACAATGAGCAGTTCTTC
TRBJ1-2 | few | 14 | TRBD1 | TRBV20-1 | CSAMGTESYYGYTF | TGCAGTGCTATGGGGACAGAATCTTACTATGGCTACACCTTC
TRBJ2-3 | few | 14 | - | TRBV7-2 | CASRIQGISDTQYF | TGTGCCAGCAGAATACAGGGTATATCAGATACGCAGTATTTT
TRBJ1-1 | few | 15 | - | TRBV3-1 | CASSQGPEWFTEAFF | TGTGCCAGCAGCCAGGGCCCCGAATGGTTCACTGAAGCTTTCTTT
TRBJ2-5 | once | 12 | - | TRBV7-9 | CASGPRQETQYF | TGTGCCAGCGGGCCCCGTCAAGAGACCCAGTACTTC
TRBJ2-5 | few | 15 | TRBD2 | TRBV9 | CASSVWDYPGETQYF | TGTGCCAGCAGCGTATGGGACTATCCAGGAGAGACCCAGTACTTC
TRBJ1-6 | few | 15 | TRBD1 | TRBV12-3/TRBV12-4 | CASRPGTGGNSPLHF | TGTGCCAGCAGGCCGGGGACAGGGGGTAATTCACCCCTCCACTTT
TRBJ2-7 | few | 13 | - | TRBV3-1 | CASSHETAYEQYF | TGTGCCAGCAGCCATGAAACAGCCTACGAGCAGTACTTC
TRBJ2-5 | - | 11 | - | TRBV5-8 | CANSGGETQYF | TGTGCCAATTCAGGTGGAGAGACCCAGTACTTC
TRBJ2-1 | many | 16 | TRBD1 | TRBV29-1 | CSVEQVMGQGYNEQFF | TGCAGCGTTGAGCAAGTCATGGGACAGGGATACAATGAGCAGTTCTTC
TRBJ1-1 | few | 12 | - | TRBV29-1 | CSVLLPGSEAFF | TGCAGCGTTCTTTTGCCCGGCAGTGAAGCTTTCTTT